This T cell receptor (beta chain) was documented in a study of shared clonotypes between healthy human individuals. CDR3 size: 14 residues. Trimming cost V 2 bases and J 5 bases; bases outside gene matches: 5. Germline V CDR1 and CDR2: SGHDN, FVKESK. The donor population consisted of healthy HIV-negative adults with no recent acute infections or vaccinations. A split of CD4+ cells into CD45RA+ naive and CD45RA-negative memory subsets was performed. Assay used: immunoSEQ multiplex PCR; TCRdb lists only in-frame clones, some missing. The sample contains a few million clones, roughly 90% of which appear only once.

The sequencing sample was made of naive CD4+ T cells from PBMCs. The subset: CD45RA+ positively selected. The chain links TRBV14 to TRBJ2-7, with 8 positions matching TRBD1. The origin of this receptor is a man between 18 and 35 years old in good health. Some clones in this sample may be carry-over from other donors' samples. The CDR3 region has the DNA TGTGCCAGCAGCCAATACAGGGGGTTCGACGAGCAGTACTTC. It translates to CASSQYRGFDEQYF.